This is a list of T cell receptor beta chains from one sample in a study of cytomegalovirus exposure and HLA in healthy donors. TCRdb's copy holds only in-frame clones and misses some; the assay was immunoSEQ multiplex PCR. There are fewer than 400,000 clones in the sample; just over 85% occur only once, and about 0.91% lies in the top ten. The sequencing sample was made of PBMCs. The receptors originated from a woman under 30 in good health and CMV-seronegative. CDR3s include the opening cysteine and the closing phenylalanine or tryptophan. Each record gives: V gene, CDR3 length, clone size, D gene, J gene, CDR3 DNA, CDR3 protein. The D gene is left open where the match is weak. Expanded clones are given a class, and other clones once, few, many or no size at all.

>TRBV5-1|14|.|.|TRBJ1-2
TGCGCCAGCAGCCTCAGGGGCCCTCAATATGGCTACACCTTC
CASSLRGPQYGYTF
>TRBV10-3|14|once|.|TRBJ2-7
TGTGCCATCAGTGACGGCGGGGCCCTCTACGAGCAGTACTTC
CAISDGGALYEQYF
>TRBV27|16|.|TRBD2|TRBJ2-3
TGTGCCAGCAGTTCGAAGACTAGCGGACGCACAGATACGCAGTATTTT
CASSSKTSGRTDTQYF
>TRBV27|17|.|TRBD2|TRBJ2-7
TGTGCCAGCAGAACATATGGGACGGGCGGGAGCGGGGACGAGCAGTACTTC
CASRTYGTGGSGDEQYF
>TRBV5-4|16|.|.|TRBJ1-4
TGTGCCAGCAGCTTGGGCGGGGGTCACACTAATGAAAAACTGTTTTTT
CASSLGGGHTNEKLFF
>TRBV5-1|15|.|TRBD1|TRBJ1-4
TGCGCCAGCAGCGGACGACAGGGGGCGGGTGAAAAACTGTTTTTT
CASSGRQGAGEKLFF
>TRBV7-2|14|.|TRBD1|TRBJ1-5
TGTGCCAGCAGCTCGAGGACAGGGGATCAGCCCCAGCATTTT
CASSSRTGDQPQHF
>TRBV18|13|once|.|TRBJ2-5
TGTGCCAGCTCACCACGAGATGGAGAGACCCAGTACTTC
CASSPRDGETQYF
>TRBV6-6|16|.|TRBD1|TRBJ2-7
TGTGCCAGCAGGGGGGCCGGACAGGGGTCCGCCTACGAGCAGTACTTC
CASRGAGQGSAYEQYF
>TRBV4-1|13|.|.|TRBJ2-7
TGCGCCAGCAGCCTCGAGGAATTTAACGAGCAGTACTTC
CASSLEEFNEQYF
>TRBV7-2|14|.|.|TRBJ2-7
TGTGCCAGCAGCTTAGACAGTCAGTCCTACGAGCAGTACTTC
CASSLDSQSYEQYF
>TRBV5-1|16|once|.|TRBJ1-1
TGCGCCAGCAGCTTTGGTGTGCGGGGAAGGAACACTGAAGCTTTCTTT
CASSFGVRGRNTEAFF
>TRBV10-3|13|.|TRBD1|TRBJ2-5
TGTGCCATCAGTGTGGGGACAGGAGAGACCCAGTACTTC
CAISVGTGETQYF
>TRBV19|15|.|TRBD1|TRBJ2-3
TGTGCCAGTAGTCCGCTACAGGGGCGCACAGATACGCAGTATTTT
CASSPLQGRTDTQYF
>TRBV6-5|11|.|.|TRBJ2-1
TGTGCCAGCACTACAGGCAATGAGCAGTTCTTC
CASTTGNEQFF
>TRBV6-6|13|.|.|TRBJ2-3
TGTGCCAGCAGCCGGGACATCACAGATACGCAGTATTTT
CASSRDITDTQYF
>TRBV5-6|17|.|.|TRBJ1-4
TGTGCCAGCACGCAGGGACACCCTGTTGCAACTAATGAAAAACTGTTTTTT
CASTQGHPVATNEKLFF
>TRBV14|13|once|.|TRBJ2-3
TGTGCCAGCAGCCCGACTAGTTGGGATACGCAGTATTTT
CASSPTSWDTQYF
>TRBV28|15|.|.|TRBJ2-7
TGTGCCAGCAGTCCCCCCCTGGGACAAGCGTACGAGCAGTACTTC
CASSPPLGQAYEQYF
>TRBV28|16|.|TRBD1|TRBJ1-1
TGTGCCAGCAGTTTAGAGACAGGGGGTATTAATGGTGAAGCTTTCTTT
CASSLETGGINGEAFF
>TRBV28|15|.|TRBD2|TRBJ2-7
TGTGCCAGCAGCCCGGGACTAGCGCAATCCTACGAGCAGTACTTC
CASSPGLAQSYEQYF
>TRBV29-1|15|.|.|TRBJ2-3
TGCAGCGTTACACCTGGGGAGCGGCCCACAGATACGCAGTATTTT
CSVTPGERPTDTQYF
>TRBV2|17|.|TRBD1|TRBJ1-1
TGTGCCAGCATACGTAAACAGGCCGGGACAGCGAACACTGAAGCTTTCTTT
CASIRKQAGTANTEAFF
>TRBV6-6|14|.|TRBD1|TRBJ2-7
TGTGCCAGCAGTTGGAGACAGGGGGCTTACGAGCAGTACTTC
CASSWRQGAYEQYF
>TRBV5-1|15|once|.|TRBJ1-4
TGCGCCAGCACCTCGGCGGGGTCGTCGGGTGAAAAACTGTTTTTT
CASTSAGSSGEKLFF
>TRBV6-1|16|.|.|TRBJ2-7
TGTGCCAGCAGTGTTTCTGGCGGAATAGACTCCTACGAGCAGTACTTC
CASSVSGGIDSYEQYF
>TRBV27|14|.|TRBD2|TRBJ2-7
TGTGCCAGCAGTTTTGGACTAGCGGGAGACGAGCAGTACTTC
CASSFGLAGDEQYF
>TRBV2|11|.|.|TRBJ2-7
TGTGCCAGCAGTGAACTCTACGAGCAGTACTTC
CASSELYEQYF
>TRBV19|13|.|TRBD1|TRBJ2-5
TGTGCCAGTATAGGGGAGACAGGGGAGACCCAGTACTTC
CASIGETGETQYF
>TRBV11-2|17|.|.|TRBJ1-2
TGTGCCAGCAGCCCCAGGGTCCTACCTGCGGTTAGCTATGGCTACACCTTC
CASSPRVLPAVSYGYTF
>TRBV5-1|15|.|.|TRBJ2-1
TGCGCCAGCAGCTTGAGTCCGAGCTCCTACAATGAGCAGTTCTTC
CASSLSPSSYNEQFF
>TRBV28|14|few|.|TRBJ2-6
TGTGCCAGCAGTTCAGGGACTGGGGCCAACGTCCTGACTTTC
CASSSGTGANVLTF
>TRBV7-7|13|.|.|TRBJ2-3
TGTGCTAGCAGCTCCGCGGGCACAGATACGCAGTATTTT
CASSSAGTDTQYF
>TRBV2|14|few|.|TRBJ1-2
TGTGCCAGCAGGGCCGGGAGTCAAGATAGGGGCTACACCTTC
CASRAGSQDRGYTF
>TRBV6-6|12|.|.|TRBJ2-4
TGTGCCAGCAGTCAACTAGGAAACATTCAGTACTTC
CASSQLGNIQYF
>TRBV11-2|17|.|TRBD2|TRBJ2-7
TGTGCCAGCAGCCCCCTCGGGGGGACTAGCGGACTGTACGAGCAGTACTTC
CASSPLGGTSGLYEQYF
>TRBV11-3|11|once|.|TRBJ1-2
TGTGCCAGCAGCCGGACAGATGGCTACACCTTC
CASSRTDGYTF
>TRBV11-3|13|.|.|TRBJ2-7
TGTGCCAGCAGCCCTGGACAGAACTACGAGCAGTACTTC
CASSPGQNYEQYF
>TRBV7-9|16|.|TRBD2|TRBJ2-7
TGTGCCAGCAGCTTAGTTTTGCGGGAGGGGTCCTACGAGCAGTACTTC
CASSLVLREGSYEQYF
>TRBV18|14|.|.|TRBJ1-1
TGTGCCAGCTCACCACCCTCCCTAAACACTGAAGCTTTCTTT
CASSPPSLNTEAFF
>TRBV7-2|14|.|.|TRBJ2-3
TGTGCCAGCAGCTTAGCGGGAGGGGGGAATACGCAGTATTTT
CASSLAGGGNTQYF